Shown below are 20 T cell receptor beta chains from a single sample sequenced in a study of cytomegalovirus exposure and HLA in healthy donors. This PCR relied on a set of 60 Vbeta primers and 13 Jbeta primers. Using immunoSEQ multiplex PCR, the repertoire was profiled, and TCRdb retains in-frame clones only, with some absent. The sample yields some 180,000 clones, roughly two thirds seen once. Material: PBMCs. Source of these receptors: a woman aged 18-35 years in good health and CMV-seropositive.

This chain joins TRBV27 and TRBJ2-1, with 10 bases matching TRBD1. The CDR3 is made up of 16 amino acids. Germline-derived CDR1 and CDR2 are MNHEY and SMNVEV (reference sequence). The V segment lost 0 bases and the J segment 8 bases; nucleotides outside the gene matches: 7. The CDR3: CASSLSGTGDLDEQFF. The CDR3 nucleotides read TGTGCCAGCAGTTTATCCGGGACAGGGGACCTGGATGAGCAGTTCTTC.

V is TRBV7-2 and J is TRBJ1-4; D is possibly TRBD1 (6 bases). The CDR3 spans 13 residues. Germline lookup yields CDR1 SGHTA and CDR2 FQGNSA. V was cut by 5 bases and J by 12 bases, with 16 bases left in between. The CDR3 spells CASSRLQGFELFF. DNA for the CDR3: TGTGCCAGCAGCCGCCTACAGGGTTTCGAACTGTTTTTT.

As concerns this clone: Mismatch with germline at one junction end may stem from a read error. The identical CDR3 is also encoded by other nucleotide sequences in the sample. The chain joins TRBV5-1 to TRBJ2-1; 9 nucleotides agree with TRBD2. Germline V gene lookup returns CDR1 SGHRS and CDR2 YFSETQ. The CDR3 spans 15 residues. The CDR3 sequence is CASSLSSGAHNEQFF. The CDR3 bases are TGCGCCAGTAGCTTGTCTAGCGGGGCTCACAATGAGCAGTTCTTC.

This chain joins TRBV11-2 and TRBJ2-7; the D is unclear. V lost 2 bases, J lost 1 base, and 9 bases lay in between. Germline CDR1 SGHAT, CDR2 FQNNGV. This CDR3 region has 14 residues. The CDR3, as DNA: TGTGCCAGCAGCTTACAGGCGTTGTCCTACGAGCAGTACTTC. As protein: CASSLQALSYEQYF.

The rearrangement joins TRBV6-6 to TRBJ2-4, with a weak D call TRBD2 (5 bases). This CDR3 has 12 residues. Trimming removed 4 bases at V and 16 bases at J, with 17 bases between. The germline gives CDR1 MNHNY, CDR2 SVGAGI (reference sequence). The CDR3 loop reads CASSSEGRFRYF. CDR3 sequence (DNA): TGTGCCAGCAGTTCCGAGGGCCGATTCCGCTACTTC.

CDR3 in amino acids: CASSETEWGGYTF. In nucleotides, the CDR3 is TGTGCCAGCTCAGAGACAGAGTGGGGCGGCTACACCTTC. This chain links TRBV18 with TRBJ1-2, with D possibly being TRBD1 (5 bases). The germline V gene encodes CDR1 KGHSH and CDR2 LQKENI. Trimming took off 5 bases at V and 8 bases at J, with 15 bases between the two ends. This CDR3 contains 13 residues.

Of note for this clone: The same CDR3 also results from other DNA sequences found in this sample. This chain connects TRBV19 to TRBJ1-1, with D perhaps matching TRBD1 (5 bases). This CDR3 contains 13 residues. The V and J ends lost 4 bases and 5 bases respectively, with 11 bases between them. Germline CDR1 is LNHDA and CDR2 is SQIVND (reference sequence). CDR3 DNA: TGTGCCAGTAGTAGTCAGGGAGGAACTGAAGCTTTCTTT. The encoded protein is CASSSQGGTEAFF.

This clone showed up just once. The chain recombines TRBV7-2 with TRBJ2-2, with 7 positions matching TRBD2. There are 18 residues in the CDR3. Germline CDR1 is SGHTA and CDR2 is FQGNSA. V was clipped by 5 bases and J by 0 bases; unmatched bases: 12. In DNA form, the CDR3 reads TGTGCCAGCAGCCGAGCTATGACTAGCCATTCGAACACCGGGGAGCTGTTTTTT. It is translated as CASSRAMTSHSNTGELFF.

This clone was seen once. The rearrangement uses TRBV5-5 and TRBJ2-3; D is unresolved. The CDR3 has 14 residues. Germline V gene data show CDR1 as SGHKS and CDR2 as YYEKEE (reference sequence). Trimming removed 0 bases from V and 1 base from J, with 6 bases in between. CDR3 in DNA: TGTGCCAGCAGCTTGGAGAGCCGCACAGATACGCAGTATTTT. Translated, it gives CASSLESRTDTQYF.

This clone came up once. The V gene is TRBV9, the J gene TRBJ1-4, with TRBD1 as a possible D gene (5 bases). The CDR3 spans 15 residues. The V end lost 4 bases, the J end lost 0 bases, and 10 bases lay between the germline ends. Germline CDR1 reads SGDLS; CDR2 reads YYNGEE. CDR3 sequence reads: CASSPRGATNEKLFF. CDR3 sequence (DNA): TGTGCCAGCAGCCCGCGGGGGGCAACTAATGAAAAACTGTTTTTT.

The genes are TRBV19 and TRBJ1-5, with 8 bases lining up with TRBD1. Germline assignment: CDR1 LNHDA and CDR2 SQIVND (reference sequence). J gave up 5 bases and V 7 bases, and 4 bases lay outside the gene matches. The CDR3 is 13 residues long. The DNA of the CDR3 is TGTGCCAGTATAGGGACAGGCCATCAGCCCCAGCATTTT. Amino acid sequence: CASIGTGHQPQHF.

The J gene is TRBJ1-1, the V gene TRBV6-5; D ambiguous. Germline V gene lookup returns CDR1 MNHEY and CDR2 SVGAGI. The CDR3 extends over 13 amino acids. The ends were cut back, 7 bases at V and 4 bases at J, with 13 bases in the middle. CDR3 in amino acids: CASTRKTSTEAFF. CDR3 DNA: TGTGCCAGCACACGAAAAACGAGCACTGAAGCTTTCTTT.

The V call is TRBV4-3, the J call TRBJ1-2; 9 bases map to TRBD1. The CDR3 sequence is 17 residues long. Germline V lookup: CDR1 LGHNA, CDR2 YSLEER. V dropped 0 bases and J dropped 3; count of bases not matched to a gene: 8. The CDR3, as DNA: TGCGCCAGCAGCCAAGATAGGGCGGACAGGGGAGACTATGGCTACACCTTC. Its translation: CASSQDRADRGDYGYTF.

This sequence joins TRBV29-1 and TRBJ1-2, with D uncertain. Trimming left V 7 bases short and J 4 bases short, with 16 bases between. The CDR3 length is 13 residues. CDR1 and CDR2 from the germline V gene are SQVTM and ANQGSEA. The CDR3 bases are TGCAGCGCCTTAATTGGAGGAGCCTATGGCTACACCTTC. Protein sequence: CSALIGGAYGYTF.

The chain carries TRBV9 and TRBJ2-2; D remains unclear. Between the trimmed V and J ends, which lost 1 base and 3 bases, there was a span of 16 bases. The germline gives CDR1 SGDLS, CDR2 YYNGEE. CDR3 length: 17 amino acids. CDR3 nucleotides: TGTGCCAGCAGCGTAAATCCCCAAACTCACCACACCGGGGAGCTGTTTTTT. Encoded protein: CASSVNPQTHHTGELFF.

Only one count was recorded for this clone. The V and J genes are TRBV7-8 and TRBJ2-2, with 7 bases identical to TRBD2. Germline V gene data show CDR1 as SGHVS and CDR2 as FQNEAQ. V was clipped by 6 bases and J by 5 bases; unmatched bases: 0. CDR3 length: 12 amino acids. The CDR3 DNA reads as TGTGCCAGCAGGCGGGAGACCGGGGAGCTGTTTTTT. Protein sequence: CASRRETGELFF.

CDR3 sequence: CASSRSSGGDGTEAFF. CDR3 in DNA: TGTGCCAGCAGCAGATCTTCAGGGGGCGATGGCACTGAAGCTTTCTTT. This rearrangement joins TRBV7-2 to TRBJ1-1; 8 bases are shared with TRBD1. V trimming: 5 bases; J trimming: 4 bases; junction bases outside the gene matches: 12. The CDR3 is 16 amino acids. Germline V gene data show CDR1 as SGHTA and CDR2 as FQGNSA.

The chain recombines TRBV29-1 with TRBJ2-5; TRBD2 agrees at 9 bases. CDR1 is SQVTM, CDR2 ANQGSEA, per germline. The trim removed 2 bases at V and 5 bases at J, leaving 18 bases unmatched. The CDR3 sequence is 18 residues long. For the CDR3, the DNA is TGCAGCGTTGAATCCCGGCGTTGTATGGCGGGGGGGGGTGAGACCCAGTACTTC. This sequence encodes CSVESRRCMAGGGETQYF.

J is TRBJ1-1 and V is TRBV6-5, with 7 positions matching TRBD1. The germline gives CDR1 MNHEY, CDR2 SVGAGI. J gave up 2 bases and V 8 bases, and 11 bases lay outside the gene matches. This CDR3 region has 15 residues. The CDR3 nucleotides read TGTGCCAGCGCGGGGTGGGACAGACTTAACACTGAAGCTTTCTTT. Encoded protein: CASAGWDRLNTEAFF.

This chain links TRBV9 with TRBJ2-3; possibly TRBD2 for D (6 bases). The CDR3 covers 18 residues. The ends were cut back, 3 bases at V and 0 bases at J, with 20 bases in the middle. Germline V gene sequence: CDR1 SGDLS, CDR2 YYNGEE. The DNA for the CDR3 is TGTGCCAGCAGCGCGTCCCCCAGGAGGGGCGATAGCACAGATACGCAGTATTTT. Residues: CASSASPRRGDSTDTQYF.